These 6 T cell receptor beta chains came from one sample sequenced in a study of brain metastases from non-small cell lung cancer (dated by TCRdb to about 2019). The library relied on the immunoSEQ multiplex PCR assay. TCRdb stores this immuneACCESS table with in-frame sequences only. Part of the clones is absent; in the studies checked, under half of the shortfall reflects unresolved V genes, and no reason is known for the rest. The sample table holds more than 500 clones, of which 65% to 90% were seen once. The top ten constitute 17% of the sample. The sequenced material came from tissue from a brain metastasis. This specimen's cell subset or site label, interpreted: resected brain metastasis paired with primary lung tumor. These receptors originate from a donor over 35 with non-small cell lung cancer.

The chain employs TRBV11-3 and TRBJ2-5; tentatively, D is TRBD2 (5 bases). CDR1 and CDR2 from the germline V gene are SGHNT and YENEEA. This CDR3 has 13 amino acids. V was pared by 4 bases and J by 2 bases, with 8 bases between. CDR3 sequence: CASSSTGQETQYF. The CDR3 region has the DNA TGTGCCAGCAGCTCAACGGGGCAAGAGACCCAGTACTTC.

For the CDR3, the DNA is TGTGCCAGCAGCGTTAGTGCTGTCGGGGAGCTGTTTTTT. This encodes CASSVSAVGELFF. V gene TRBV9 combines with J gene TRBJ2-2; no clear D gene. Trimming left V 2 bases short and J 7 bases short, with 9 bases between. Germline CDR1 reads SGDLS; CDR2 reads YYNGEE. CDR3 size: 13 residues.

This chain uses TRBV28 with TRBJ2-1; 8 nucleotides align to TRBD2. Germline values: CDR1 MDHEN, CDR2 SYDVKM. The trim removed 2 bases at V and 7 bases at J, leaving 13 bases unmatched. The CDR3 totals 17 residues. The CDR3: CASSLNTGLARGNEQFF. Here the CDR3 DNA reads TGTGCCAGCAGTTTAAACACAGGACTAGCAAGGGGTAATGAGCAGTTCTTC.

CDR3 nucleotides: TGTGCCAGCAGTAAAACAGGCCTCTCTGGAAACACCATATATTTT. Translation: CASSKTGLSGNTIYF. This chain links TRBV6-5 with TRBJ1-3; TRBD1 might be the D (5 bases). The CDR3 is made up of 15 amino acids. Germline V gene sequence: CDR1 MNHEY, CDR2 SVGAGI. V was clipped by 5 bases and J by 0 bases, with 11 bases between them.

The chain joins TRBV28 to TRBJ1-2; 7 nucleotides align to TRBD1. Germline loops: CDR1 MDHEN, CDR2 SYDVKM. The CDR3 is 14 amino acids. The J segment lost 8 bases and the V segment lost 6 bases, leaving 12 bases of the junction unmatched. The CDR3 loop is CASSQNVRGQGYTF. The CDR3 DNA sequence: TGTGCCAGCAGCCAAAACGTTAGGGGACAGGGCTACACCTTC.

V is TRBV6-5 and J is TRBJ1-2, with a tentative D call TRBD1 (5 bases). Per the germline V gene, CDR1 is MNHEY and CDR2 is SVGAGI. The CDR3 loop spans 14 amino acids. The V end was cut by 5 bases, the J end by 4 bases, with 14 bases between. The DNA for the CDR3 is TGTGCCAGCAGTCTAGGGACCGGACTCTATGGCTACACCTTC. Encoded protein: CASSLGTGLYGYTF.